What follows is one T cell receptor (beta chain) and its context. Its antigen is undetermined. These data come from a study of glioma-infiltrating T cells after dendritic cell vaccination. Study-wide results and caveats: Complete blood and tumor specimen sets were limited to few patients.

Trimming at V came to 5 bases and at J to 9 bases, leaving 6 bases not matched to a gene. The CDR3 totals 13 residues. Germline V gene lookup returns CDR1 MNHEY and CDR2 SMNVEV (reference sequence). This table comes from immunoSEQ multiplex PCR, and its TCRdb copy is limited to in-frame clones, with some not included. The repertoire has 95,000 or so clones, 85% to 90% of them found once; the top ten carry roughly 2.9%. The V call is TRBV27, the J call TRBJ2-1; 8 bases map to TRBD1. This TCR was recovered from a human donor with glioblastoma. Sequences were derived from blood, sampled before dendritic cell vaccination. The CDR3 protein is CASSRTGSGEQFF. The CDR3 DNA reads TGTGCCAGCAGTAGGACAGGGTCCGGTGAGCAGTTCTTC.